This T cell receptor beta chain was captured in a study of CD8+CD57+ T cells in acquired aplastic anemia. The wider study: The mean DNA yield obtained from sorted CD4+ and CD8+ cells came to 3 to 4 ug. Reads per healthy sample averaged about 10 million (CD4+) and 11 million to 13 million (CD8+).

TCR beta VDJ and CDR3 profiles were obtained from a genomic DNA template. TCRdb redid the calling of the reads with MiXCR, one entry per CDR3 protein. The profile covers some 130,000 distinct CDR3 sequences, with 48% appearing a single time and roughly 2.6% taken by the ten largest. On this clonotype itself: The antigen is undetermined.

Study-level results: Between patients and controls, CD8+ Simpson's diversity did not vary significantly. Researchers report that fewer than 30 CD8+ CDR3 sequences appeared in both patients and controls.

Germline CDR1 is MNHNS and CDR2 is SASEGT. This CDR3 has 12 residues. Trimming shortened V by 6 bases and J by 2 bases, and 8 bases separated the two germline ends. The chain couples TRBV6-1 to TRBJ2-7; D is ambiguous. The receptor was isolated from a human donor in good health, serving as a control. Sequenced input: sorted CD4+, CD8+, or CD8+CD57+ T cells (not recorded which) from PBMCs. This CDR3 reads CASRGIPYEQYF. The CDR3 coding sequence is TGTGCCAGCAGGGGTATTCCCTACGAGCAGTACTTC.